These T cell receptor beta chains were read from a single sample in a study of blood T cells in healthy people across ages. From the 5' RACE reads, TCRdb called clonotypes with MiXCR, one entry per CDR3 protein. This table has around 800,000 distinct CDR3 sequences, approximately 48% appearing once. The sequenced sample was blood. Source of these receptors: a man aged 55-75 years in good health. The CDR3 runs from the conserved cysteine through the conserved F or W. Each record gives: J gene, V gene, clone size, D gene, CDR3 protein, CDR3 DNA. D genes are given only for firm matches. Only part of the rows carry a size: once, few, many, or a class if the clone is expanded.

j_call: TRBJ2-2
v_call: TRBV4-2
clone_size: -
d_call: -
cdr3_aa: CASSQEGRTGELFF
cdr3_nt: TGTGCCAGCAGCCAAGAGGGGCGCACCGGGGAGCTGTTTTTT

j_call: TRBJ1-4
v_call: TRBV4-3
clone_size: many
d_call: -
cdr3_aa: CASSQVAARQINEKLFF
cdr3_nt: TGCGCCAGCAGCCAAGTGGCCGCCCGGCAGATTAATGAAAAACTGTTTTTT

j_call: TRBJ2-7
v_call: TRBV14
clone_size: few
d_call: -
cdr3_aa: CASSRGQWQQYF
cdr3_nt: TGTGCCAGCAGCCGAGGACAGTGGCAGCAGTACTTC

j_call: TRBJ1-6
v_call: TRBV3-1
clone_size: once
d_call: -
cdr3_aa: CASSRTDNDSPLHF
cdr3_nt: TGTGCCAGCAGCCGAACAGACAATGATTCACCCCTCCACTTT

j_call: TRBJ2-7
v_call: TRBV5-5
clone_size: few
d_call: -
cdr3_aa: CASSLWMSLYEQYF
cdr3_nt: TGTGCCAGCAGCTTGTGGATGAGCTTGTACGAGCAGTACTTC

j_call: TRBJ1-2
v_call: TRBV12-3/TRBV12-4
clone_size: few
d_call: -
cdr3_aa: CASSLMTGFYGYTF
cdr3_nt: TGTGCCAGCAGCTTGATGACAGGATTCTATGGCTACACCTTC

j_call: TRBJ2-1
v_call: TRBV6-6
clone_size: -
d_call: TRBD2
cdr3_aa: CASRPGTSGGADNEQFF
cdr3_nt: TGTGCCAGCAGACCCGGGACTAGCGGGGGGGCCGACAATGAGCAGTTCTTC

j_call: TRBJ1-5
v_call: TRBV5-5
clone_size: few
d_call: TRBD1
cdr3_aa: CASSQGQSGNQPQHF
cdr3_nt: TGTGCCAGCAGCCAGGGACAGTCCGGCAATCAGCCCCAGCATTTT

j_call: TRBJ2-5
v_call: TRBV7-2
clone_size: -
d_call: -
cdr3_aa: CASSSLWGSQETQYF
cdr3_nt: TGTGCCAGCAGCTCACTCTGGGGATCCCAAGAGACCCAGTACTTC

j_call: TRBJ1-1
v_call: TRBV29-1
clone_size: few
d_call: -
cdr3_aa: CSVVRSNTEAFF
cdr3_nt: TGCAGCGTTGTCAGATCGAACACTGAAGCTTTCTTT

j_call: TRBJ2-5
v_call: TRBV27
clone_size: -
d_call: -
cdr3_aa: CASSSRDKGETQYF
cdr3_nt: TGTGCCAGCAGTTCCCGGGACAAAGGAGAGACCCAGTACTTC

j_call: TRBJ2-3
v_call: TRBV20-1
clone_size: -
d_call: TRBD2
cdr3_aa: CSGKRGPSTDTQYF
cdr3_nt: TGCAGTGGGAAGCGGGGACCTAGCACAGATACGCAGTATTTT

j_call: TRBJ2-7
v_call: TRBV2
clone_size: few
d_call: -
cdr3_aa: CASWTTSYNEQYF
cdr3_nt: TGTGCCAGCTGGACTACCTCCTACAATGAGCAGTACTTC

j_call: TRBJ2-4
v_call: TRBV6-2/TRBV6-3
clone_size: -
d_call: TRBD1
cdr3_aa: CASRTGGNIQYF
cdr3_nt: TGTGCCAGCCGGACAGGGGGGAACATTCAGTACTTC

j_call: TRBJ2-3
v_call: TRBV7-2
clone_size: -
d_call: TRBD2
cdr3_aa: CASSLVASGGSSTDTQYF
cdr3_nt: TGTGCCAGCAGCTTAGTTGCTAGCGGGGGTTCTAGCACAGATACGCAGTATTTT

j_call: TRBJ2-5
v_call: TRBV6-2/TRBV6-3
clone_size: -
d_call: -
cdr3_aa: CASSYATNQETQYF
cdr3_nt: TGTGCCAGCAGTTATGCAACTAATCAAGAGACCCAGTACTTC

j_call: TRBJ2-5
v_call: TRBV7-2
clone_size: -
d_call: -
cdr3_aa: CASSLRGREETQYF
cdr3_nt: TGTGCCAGCAGCTTGCGAGGCAGGGAAGAGACCCAGTACTTC

j_call: TRBJ1-4
v_call: TRBV4-3
clone_size: once
d_call: -
cdr3_aa: CASSQQLIMGISSEKLFF
cdr3_nt: TGCGCCAGCAGCCAACAACTCATTATGGGGATATCATCTGAAAAACTGTTTTTT

j_call: TRBJ2-1
v_call: TRBV11-3
clone_size: -
d_call: -
cdr3_aa: CASSLGIKDNEQFF
cdr3_nt: TGTGCCAGCAGCTTAGGGATTAAAGACAACGAGCAGTTCTTC

j_call: TRBJ1-4
v_call: TRBV3-1
clone_size: -
d_call: -
cdr3_aa: CASSQDRVRTGSATNEKLFF
cdr3_nt: TGTGCCAGCAGCCAAGATCGTGTAAGAACAGGGAGTGCAACTAATGAAAAACTGTTTTTT

j_call: TRBJ2-1
v_call: TRBV9
clone_size: -
d_call: -
cdr3_aa: CASSVGRGAGLEQFF
cdr3_nt: TGTGCCAGCAGCGTAGGTCGAGGCGCCGGCCTAGAGCAGTTCTTC

j_call: TRBJ2-4
v_call: TRBV7-9
clone_size: -
d_call: -
cdr3_aa: CTSSLGAGSLTKNIQYF
cdr3_nt: TGTACCAGCAGCTTAGGGGCAGGGTCATTAACCAAAAACATTCAGTACTTC

j_call: TRBJ2-7
v_call: TRBV20-1
clone_size: -
d_call: TRBD2
cdr3_aa: CSAGAAGSSYEQYF
cdr3_nt: TGCAGTGCCGGGGCAGCGGGATCCTCCTACGAGCAGTACTTC

j_call: TRBJ2-3
v_call: TRBV10-3
clone_size: -
d_call: -
cdr3_aa: CAISESKSVDTQYF
cdr3_nt: TGTGCCATCAGTGAGTCGAAATCTGTAGATACGCAGTATTTT

j_call: TRBJ2-1
v_call: TRBV5-1
clone_size: -
d_call: -
cdr3_aa: CASSLGGSSSYNEQFF
cdr3_nt: TGCGCCAGCAGCTTGGGAGGTAGTAGCTCCTACAATGAGCAGTTCTTC

j_call: TRBJ1-4
v_call: TRBV9
clone_size: few
d_call: TRBD1
cdr3_aa: CASSPRTGDEKLFF
cdr3_nt: TGTGCCAGCAGCCCAAGGACAGGGGATGAAAAACTGTTTTTT

j_call: TRBJ2-5
v_call: TRBV5-5
clone_size: -
d_call: TRBD2
cdr3_aa: CASSLAVQRGPQETQYF
cdr3_nt: TGTGCCAGCAGCTTGGCCGTCCAGCGGGGGCCGCAAGAGACCCAGTACTTC

j_call: TRBJ2-7
v_call: TRBV15
clone_size: few
d_call: -
cdr3_aa: CATSRGAEQYF
cdr3_nt: TGTGCCACCAGCAGAGGGGCGGAGCAGTACTTC

j_call: TRBJ2-5
v_call: TRBV28
clone_size: -
d_call: -
cdr3_aa: CASTTGNQETQYF
cdr3_nt: TGTGCCAGCACGACAGGTAACCAAGAGACCCAGTACTTC

j_call: TRBJ1-1
v_call: TRBV7-2
clone_size: -
d_call: TRBD1
cdr3_aa: CASSNWDRGKSGTAAFF
cdr3_nt: TGTGCCAGCAGCAACTGGGACAGGGGGAAGTCGGGCACTGCAGCTTTCTTT

j_call: TRBJ2-6
v_call: TRBV3-1
clone_size: -
d_call: -
cdr3_aa: CASSLRIRTDGGNSGANVLTF
cdr3_nt: TGTGCCAGCAGCCTCCGAATCAGGACAGATGGGGGAAACTCTGGGGCCAACGTCCTGACTTTC

j_call: TRBJ2-1
v_call: TRBV7-8
clone_size: -
d_call: -
cdr3_aa: CASSLALGAHNEQFF
cdr3_nt: TGTGCCAGCAGCTTAGCTCTGGGGGCTCACAATGAGCAGTTCTTC

j_call: TRBJ2-4
v_call: TRBV6-1
clone_size: -
d_call: TRBD1
cdr3_aa: CASSSQQGGKNIQYF
cdr3_nt: TGTGCCAGCAGCTCCCAACAGGGGGGCAAAAACATTCAGTACTTC

j_call: TRBJ1-2
v_call: TRBV7-2
clone_size: -
d_call: -
cdr3_aa: CASSLDRLRTDYGYTF
cdr3_nt: TGTGCCAGCAGCTTGGACCGCTTGCGGACGGACTATGGCTACACCTTC

j_call: TRBJ2-7
v_call: TRBV3-1
clone_size: -
d_call: TRBD2
cdr3_aa: CASSQDSRGGVGAYEQYF
cdr3_nt: TGTGCCAGCAGCCAAGATAGTCGGGGAGGGGTTGGGGCCTACGAGCAGTACTTC

j_call: TRBJ1-2
v_call: TRBV7-9
clone_size: -
d_call: TRBD1
cdr3_aa: CASSPRDSPNYGYTF
cdr3_nt: TGTGCCAGCAGCCCCCGGGACAGCCCTAACTATGGCTACACCTTC

j_call: TRBJ1-1
v_call: TRBV12-3/TRBV12-4
clone_size: -
d_call: -
cdr3_aa: CASSFQSNTEAFF
cdr3_nt: TGTGCCAGCAGTTTTCAATCGAACACTGAAGCTTTCTTT

j_call: TRBJ2-6
v_call: TRBV6-2/TRBV6-3
clone_size: many
d_call: -
cdr3_aa: CASSQAGANVLTF
cdr3_nt: TGTGCCAGCAGTCAAGCTGGGGCCAACGTCCTGACTTTC

j_call: TRBJ2-7
v_call: TRBV29-1
clone_size: many
d_call: -
cdr3_aa: CSVRGASYEQYF
cdr3_nt: TGCAGCGTAAGGGGGGCTTCCTACGAGCAGTACTTC

j_call: TRBJ2-5
v_call: TRBV3-1
clone_size: -
d_call: TRBD1
cdr3_aa: CASSLKPGFGTGHQETQYF
cdr3_nt: TGTGCCAGCAGCCTAAAACCCGGGTTCGGGACAGGACACCAAGAGACCCAGTACTTC

j_call: TRBJ2-7
v_call: TRBV4-1
clone_size: once
d_call: TRBD1
cdr3_aa: CANSQDEGQGRNQYF
cdr3_nt: TGCGCCAACAGCCAAGATGAGGGACAGGGGCGAAACCAGTACTTC

j_call: TRBJ2-6
v_call: TRBV4-1
clone_size: few
d_call: -
cdr3_aa: CASRPFVTGANVLTF
cdr3_nt: TGCGCCAGCAGACCCTTTGTGACTGGGGCCAACGTCCTGACTTTC

j_call: TRBJ1-2
v_call: TRBV20-1
clone_size: -
d_call: -
cdr3_aa: CSARDTPGHGYTF
cdr3_nt: TGCAGTGCTAGAGACACACCGGGGCATGGCTACACCTTC

j_call: TRBJ1-2
v_call: TRBV6-6
clone_size: -
d_call: TRBD1
cdr3_aa: CASSPTGARSYGYTF
cdr3_nt: TGTGCCAGCAGTCCCACAGGGGCCCGTAGTTATGGCTACACCTTC

j_call: TRBJ2-1
v_call: TRBV7-2
clone_size: few
d_call: -
cdr3_aa: CASRISGPYNEQFF
cdr3_nt: TGTGCCAGCAGGATTAGCGGTCCCTACAATGAGCAGTTCTTC

j_call: TRBJ2-7
v_call: TRBV14
clone_size: -
d_call: -
cdr3_aa: CASRAGTNEQYF
cdr3_nt: TGTGCCAGCAGGGCCGGGACAAATGAGCAGTACTTC

j_call: TRBJ2-7
v_call: TRBV18
clone_size: few
d_call: -
cdr3_aa: CASSPPGGTYEQYF
cdr3_nt: TGTGCCAGCTCACCACCGGGGGGTACCTACGAGCAGTACTTC

j_call: TRBJ2-5
v_call: TRBV18
clone_size: -
d_call: TRBD1
cdr3_aa: CASSPPGVTGTREQYF
cdr3_nt: TGTGCCAGCTCACCACCGGGTGTGACAGGGACGAGAGAGCAGTACTTC

j_call: TRBJ2-3
v_call: TRBV29-1
clone_size: few
d_call: TRBD1
cdr3_aa: CSVTRTGPTDTQYF
cdr3_nt: TGCAGCGTTACGCGGACAGGGCCCACAGATACGCAGTATTTT

j_call: TRBJ1-5
v_call: TRBV28
clone_size: -
d_call: -
cdr3_aa: CASSSRGFSNQPQHF
cdr3_nt: TGTGCCAGCAGTTCGAGGGGGTTCAGTAATCAGCCCCAGCATTTT

j_call: TRBJ1-6
v_call: TRBV6-2/TRBV6-3
clone_size: -
d_call: -
cdr3_aa: CASDLRGDGDSPLHF
cdr3_nt: TGTGCCAGCGACCTCCGCGGGGACGGAGATTCACCCCTCCACTTT

j_call: TRBJ1-6
v_call: TRBV20-1
clone_size: few
d_call: -
cdr3_aa: CSARENWSYNSPLHF
cdr3_nt: TGCAGTGCTAGAGAGAACTGGTCATATAATTCACCCCTCCACTTT

j_call: TRBJ2-3
v_call: TRBV11-2
clone_size: -
d_call: -
cdr3_aa: CASRWVGGTDTQYF
cdr3_nt: TGTGCCAGCAGATGGGTTGGGGGCACAGATACGCAGTATTTT

j_call: TRBJ1-5
v_call: TRBV6-4
clone_size: few
d_call: -
cdr3_aa: CATPDRRGQPQHF
cdr3_nt: TGTGCCACTCCTGACAGGCGCGGTCAGCCCCAGCATTTT

j_call: TRBJ2-5
v_call: TRBV14
clone_size: -
d_call: -
cdr3_aa: CASSQDGQPGETQYF
cdr3_nt: TGTGCCAGCAGCCAAGACGGACAGCCCGGGGAGACCCAGTACTTC

j_call: TRBJ1-6
v_call: TRBV12-3/TRBV12-4
clone_size: -
d_call: TRBD1
cdr3_aa: CASSPTGNNSPLHF
cdr3_nt: TGTGCCAGCAGCCCGACAGGGAATAATTCACCCCTCCACTTT

j_call: TRBJ2-5
v_call: TRBV15
clone_size: few
d_call: -
cdr3_aa: CATSRVRRSEETQYF
cdr3_nt: TGTGCCACCAGCAGAGTCCGGCGTTCCGAAGAGACCCAGTACTTC

j_call: TRBJ2-3
v_call: TRBV12-3/TRBV12-4
clone_size: -
d_call: -
cdr3_aa: CASSSGSDSTDTQYF
cdr3_nt: TGTGCCAGCAGTTCCGGGAGTGATAGCACAGATACGCAGTATTTT

j_call: TRBJ1-5
v_call: TRBV20-1
clone_size: -
d_call: TRBD1
cdr3_aa: CSAGRQGVGQPQHF
cdr3_nt: TGCAGTGCTGGCAGACAGGGGGTAGGTCAGCCCCAGCATTTT

j_call: TRBJ2-7
v_call: TRBV29-1
clone_size: many
d_call: TRBD1
cdr3_aa: CNLLAGQETSYEQYF
cdr3_nt: TGCAATCTTTTGGCGGGACAGGAGACCTCCTACGAGCAGTACTTC